Listed below are T cell receptor beta chains from one sample, sequenced in a study of cytomegalovirus exposure and HLA in healthy donors. Clones were sequenced by immunoSEQ multiplex PCR, and TCRdb holds only the in-frame ones, with some missing. Here the sample spans 150,000 to 200,000 clones, roughly 86% being singletons. Input material: PBMCs. All receptors derive from a man aged 25 to 40 in good health and CMV-seropositive. The CDR3 runs from the conserved cysteine through the conserved F or W. A D gene is named only where the DNA matches it firmly. Clone sizes are given selectively: once, few, many, or a class where the clone is expanded.

V: TRBV28; D: TRBD1; J: TRBJ1-2; size: -; DNA: TGTGCCACCGATCCCGGGACAGTCCTGGGCTACACCTTC; CDR3: CATDPGTVLGYTF
V: TRBV29-1; D: -; J: TRBJ1-1; size: -; DNA: TGCAGCGTTGATAGGGGATCGCCCCGCGAAGCTTTCTTT; CDR3: CSVDRGSPREAFF
V: TRBV19; D: -; J: TRBJ2-1; size: -; DNA: TGTGCCAGTAGAGTGTCCGGTTACAATGAGCAGTTCTTC; CDR3: CASRVSGYNEQFF
V: TRBV5-6; D: TRBD2; J: TRBJ2-7; size: once; DNA: TGTGCCAGCAGTTGGAGTCCGGGAGGCGAGCAGTACTTC; CDR3: CASSWSPGGEQYF
V: TRBV27; D: TRBD2; J: TRBJ2-5; size: -; DNA: TGTGCCAGCAGTGTCGGGACTAGCGGGCGAGAGACCCAGTACTTC; CDR3: CASSVGTSGRETQYF
V: TRBV28; D: -; J: TRBJ2-7; size: -; DNA: TGTGCCAGCAGCCCAGGGGCCTACGAGCAGTACTTC; CDR3: CASSPGAYEQYF
V: TRBV6-5; D: TRBD2; J: TRBJ2-1; size: -; DNA: TGTGCCAGCAGTTCTTCTCAAGCGGGAGAGCGCAATGAGCAGTTCTTC; CDR3: CASSSSQAGERNEQFF
V: TRBV6-5; D: -; J: TRBJ2-2; size: -; DNA: TGTGCCAGCAGTCGGGGAGTTGCGAACACCGGGGAGCTGTTTTTT; CDR3: CASSRGVANTGELFF
V: TRBV18; D: -; J: TRBJ2-3; size: -; DNA: TGTGCCAGCTCACCTGGGGACCTGGGTATCGCAGATACGCAGTATTTT; CDR3: CASSPGDLGIADTQYF
V: TRBV5-6; D: TRBD2; J: TRBJ2-3; size: -; DNA: TGTGCCAGCAGCTTGTCCCCTAGCGGAGATAGCACAGATACGCAGTATTTT; CDR3: CASSLSPSGDSTDTQYF
V: TRBV7-6; D: TRBD2; J: TRBJ2-1; size: -; DNA: TGTGCCAGCAGCTTTAGTACCGGGACTAGGTACAATGAGCAGTTCTTC; CDR3: CASSFSTGTRYNEQFF
V: TRBV25-1; D: TRBD1; J: TRBJ2-7; size: once; DNA: TGTGCCAGCATTGGACAGGGGTACGAGCAGTACTTC; CDR3: CASIGQGYEQYF
V: TRBV5-4; D: -; J: TRBJ1-1; size: -; DNA: TGTGCCAGCAGCTTGGGGGAAGGGATGAACACTGAAGCTTTCTTT; CDR3: CASSLGEGMNTEAFF
V: TRBV11-2; D: -; J: TRBJ2-2; size: -; DNA: TGTGCCAGCAGCCCCGGGCAGGGGTACACCGGGGAGCTGTTTTTT; CDR3: CASSPGQGYTGELFF
V: TRBV5-6; D: -; J: TRBJ1-1; size: -; DNA: TGTGCCAGCAGCTTTCCGTCAGGGGAGAACACTGAAGCTTTCTTT; CDR3: CASSFPSGENTEAFF
V: TRBV6-4; D: -; J: TRBJ2-1; size: -; DNA: TGTGCCAGCAGTGACCCCCCCTCCCGTCCGACGCCGAATGAGCAGTTCTTC; CDR3: CASSDPPSRPTPNEQFF
V: TRBV6-5; D: -; J: TRBJ1-5; size: -; DNA: TGTGCCAGCTCCCGCGGCAGGACTAATCAGCCCCAGCATTTT; CDR3: CASSRGRTNQPQHF
V: TRBV11-1; D: -; J: TRBJ1-1; size: once; DNA: TGTGCCAGCAGCCTCGAATCCTTATTCGGCACTGAAGCTTTCTTT; CDR3: CASSLESLFGTEAFF
V: TRBV5-1; D: -; J: TRBJ1-2; size: -; DNA: TGCGCCAGCAGCTTGGAAGGCCAGGCCCTCTCTAACTATGGCTACACCTTC; CDR3: CASSLEGQALSNYGYTF
V: TRBV5-1; D: -; J: TRBJ1-1; size: -; DNA: TGCGCCAGCAGCTTGCCAGGGGCCCGTTTCGCTGAAGCTTTCTTT; CDR3: CASSLPGARFAEAFF
V: TRBV6-5; D: TRBD1; J: TRBJ1-1; size: -; DNA: TGTGCCAGCAGTTACCTGGACAGGGACACTGAAGCTTTCTTT; CDR3: CASSYLDRDTEAFF
V: TRBV6-4; D: TRBD1; J: TRBJ2-3; size: -; DNA: TGTGCCAGCAGTCTAGACAGGGAAGATACGCAGTATTTT; CDR3: CASSLDREDTQYF
V: TRBV6-5; D: TRBD1; J: TRBJ1-2; size: once; DNA: TGTGCCAGCGAGGGACAGGGGAATTATGGCTACACCTTC; CDR3: CASEGQGNYGYTF
V: TRBV29-1; D: TRBD2; J: TRBJ2-1; size: -; DNA: TGCAGCGTCCCGGGACTAGCGGCTTACAATGAGCAGTTCTTC; CDR3: CSVPGLAAYNEQFF
V: TRBV5-8; D: -; J: TRBJ1-1; size: -; DNA: TGTGCCAGCAGCTTGTTCGGTACTGAAGCTTTCTTT; CDR3: CASSLFGTEAFF
V: TRBV27; D: TRBD2; J: TRBJ2-1; size: -; DNA: TGTGCCAGCAGTCCCTCCAAGGGACTAGCGGGGGGCAAAAATGAGCAGTTCTTC; CDR3: CASSPSKGLAGGKNEQFF
V: TRBV6-5; D: TRBD1; J: TRBJ2-7; size: -; DNA: TGTGCCAGCAGTTCGGGACAGCCGTACGAGCAGTACTTC; CDR3: CASSSGQPYEQYF
V: TRBV5-1; D: -; J: TRBJ1-3; size: -; DNA: TGCGCCAGCAGCTTGGCTTCCGGGACCCCGGGAAACACCATATATTTT; CDR3: CASSLASGTPGNTIYF
V: TRBV27; D: -; J: TRBJ2-3; size: -; DNA: TGTGCCAGCGGGGGCAGGACAGATACGCAGTATTTT; CDR3: CASGGRTDTQYF
V: TRBV5-3; D: -; J: TRBJ1-1; size: -; DNA: TGTGCCAGACGCGGGGCGTCAGGGTACACTGAAGCTTTCTTT; CDR3: CARRGASGYTEAFF
V: TRBV19; D: -; J: TRBJ1-5; size: -; DNA: TGTGCCAGTAGTATCGTCGGGCGTAGCAATCAGCCCCAGCATTTT; CDR3: CASSIVGRSNQPQHF
V: TRBV4-1; D: TRBD2; J: TRBJ2-5; size: -; DNA: TGCGCCAGCAGCCAAGATCAAAGGGCGGGAGAACGAGAGACCCAGTACTTC; CDR3: CASSQDQRAGERETQYF
V: TRBV18; D: -; J: TRBJ1-2; size: -; DNA: TGTGCCAGCTCACCACCTGGGCAGATCTATGGCTACACCTTC; CDR3: CASSPPGQIYGYTF